The rows below give T cell receptor beta chains drawn from one sample of a study of blood T cell repertoires in COVID-19. TCRdb's copy holds only in-frame clones and misses some; the assay was immunoSEQ multiplex PCR. The sample has roughly 150,000 clones, about 86% seen once. The sample was peripheral blood. Receptor source: a woman aged 70-85 years who had recovered from COVID-19. The CDR3 runs from the conserved cysteine through the conserved F or W. The D gene is left open where the match is weak. Size is stated for part of the rows, as once, few or many counts, or as a class when the clone is expanded.

>NA|TRBD1|TRBJ1-1|TRBV6-5
TGTGCCAGCAGTTGGGAACCGGGACAGGGGAGGGGGGAAGCTTTCTTT
CASSWEPGQGRGEAFF
>NA|NA|TRBJ1-2|TRBV3-1/TRBV3-2
TGTGCCAGCAGCCCACCAAACAGGGCAGGGGGCTACACCTTC
CASSPPNRAGGYTF
>NA|TRBD1|TRBJ1-3|TRBV18
TGTGCCAGCTCTCCAAGGACAGGGGGCTCTGGAAACACCATATATTTT
CASSPRTGGSGNTIYF
>NA|TRBD1|TRBJ2-7|TRBV15
TGTGCCACCAGCAGAGGGGGACAGCACTACGAGCAGTACTTC
CATSRGGQHYEQYF
>once|TRBD1|TRBJ1-2|TRBV2
TGTGCCAGCAGTGAGCAGGGGGATTTCCTTGGCTACACCTTC
CASSEQGDFLGYTF
>NA|TRBD2|TRBJ2-3|TRBV6-5
TGTGCCAGCAACCTCCTAGCGGGAGCACCAGATACGCAGTATTTT
CASNLLAGAPDTQYF
>few|NA|TRBJ2-7|TRBV3-1/TRBV3-2
TGTGCCAGCAGCCAAGGGTATAGGGGATACGAGCAGTACTTC
CASSQGYRGYEQYF
>NA|TRBD1|TRBJ1-1|TRBV9
TGTGCCAGCAGCGGTCAGACAGGGTACACTGAAGCTTTCTTT
CASSGQTGYTEAFF
>NA|NA|TRBJ1-5|TRBV4-1
TGCGCCAGCAGCCAGAGGGAACAGGGTTTTCAGCCCCAGCATTTT
CASSQREQGFQPQHF
>NA|NA|TRBJ2-2|TRBV25-1
TGTGCCAGCAGTGAATATCCCACCCGGGGGACGTATACCGGGGAGCTGTTTTTT
CASSEYPTRGTYTGELFF
>NA|TRBD2|TRBJ2-7|TRBV28
TGTGCCAGCAGCACCCACTCGGGACTAGCTTACGAGCAGTACTTC
CASSTHSGLAYEQYF
>few|NA|TRBJ2-3|TRBV28
TGTGCCAGCAGTCCCTTAGGAGCGGGCAGCACAGATACGCAGTATTTT
CASSPLGAGSTDTQYF
>NA|NA|TRBJ2-5|TRBV5-4
TGTGCCAGCAGCCCTGGGGCTGAAGAGACCCAGTACTTC
CASSPGAEETQYF
>NA|NA|TRBJ2-7|TRBV23-1
TGCGCCAGCAGTCAAAACACCTACGAGCAGTACTTC
CASSQNTYEQYF